This T cell receptor (beta chain) was documented in a study of blood T cell repertoires in COVID-19. Overall study context: The samples span acute and convalescent COVID-19 from the United States, Italy and Spain. The analysed material was cDNA or gDNA that came from T cells, B-cell-depleted T cells, or PBMCs.

Original processing methods: Researchers report that nucleated cell counts were estimated from reference gene primer amplification. Repertoires were generated with immunoSEQ multiplex PCR, while TCRdb's copy carries only in-frame clones and drops some. D and trimming were read from the DNA, whereas the V and J calls and clone size are those reported in that table. The table has 240,000 or so clones, roughly four fifths seen once. CDR1 SEHNR and CDR2 FQNEAQ come from the germline V gene (reference sequence). CDR3 size: 14 residues. Trimming cost V 5 bases and J 2 bases, with 12 bases left between them.

The V and J genes are TRBV7-9 and TRBJ1-1; D remains ambiguous. Sequenced sample: peripheral blood. This sequence originates from a man younger than 40 who had recovered from COVID-19. In DNA, the CDR3 is TGTGCCAGCAGCCCAAGTAGATTCAACACTGAAGCTTTCTTT. Amino acid sequence: CASSPSRFNTEAFF.